This T cell receptor beta chain appears in the sequencing data of a study of CD8 T cells in Susac syndrome. Bulk CD8+ and CD4+ cells came from magnetic negative isolation; CD8+ TEMRA by FACS. J gave up 0 bases and V 2 bases, and 6 bases lay outside the gene matches. The CDR3 is 18 residues long. Germline V CDR1 and CDR2: MNHEY, SVGEGT. RNA amounts of roughly 0.5 to 1 ug underwent reverse transcription with random hexamers. TCRdb ran MiXCR on the immunoSEQ multiplex PCR reads and lists one entry per CDR3 protein. Counted here are under 550,000 distinct CDR3 sequences, roughly 85% occurring once; the ten biggest clones make up 0.09% to 0.15%.

The chain is built from TRBV6-2 or TRBV6-3 and TRBJ2-1, with 11 bases that match TRBD2. The source material was CD8+ T cells from PBMCs. This clonotype was obtained from a human donor with multiple sclerosis. The CDR3 spells CASSYTSGRGVSYNEQFF. The DNA for the CDR3 is TGTGCCAGCAGTTACACTAGCGGGAGAGGGGTCTCCTACAATGAGCAGTTCTTC.